The 15 T cell receptor beta chains given below trace back to one sample, sequenced in a study of T cells after yellow fever vaccination. In TCRdb, the 5' RACE reads were re-called with MiXCR into one record per CDR3 protein. The sample records 340,000 or so distinct CDR3 sequences, about 12% being singletons. Sequencing used CD4+ T cells sorted from PBMCs, obtained 15 days after the yellow fever booster vaccination. Every receptor here comes from a man between 18 and 29 years old who received the YFV17D yellow fever vaccine.

This clonotype was picked up many times. The rearrangement joins TRBV7-2 to TRBJ2-3; D remains unclear. The CDR3 length is 11 residues. Germline-derived CDR1 and CDR2 are SGHTA and FQGNSA. Deletions cut 3 bases from V and 5 bases from J, with 3 bases between. CDR3 protein: CASSFGDTQYF. CDR3 nucleotides: TGTGCCAGCAGCTTCGGAGATACGCAGTATTTT.

In its sample, this clonotype was seen a few times. The chain couples TRBV5-1 to TRBJ2-7; possible D gene TRBD1, 5 bases. This CDR3 contains 14 residues. In germline, CDR1 is SGHRS, CDR2 YFSETQ. Trimming left V 0 bases short and J 1 base short, with 8 bases between. CDR3 coding DNA: TGCGCCAGCAGCTTGGAGGGGATGTCCTACGAGCAGTACGTC. This translates into CASSLEGMSYEQYV.

In nucleotides, the CDR3 is TGTGCCAGCAGCGACAGGGGGGAAACCTACGAGCAGTACGTC. It is translated as CASSDRGETYEQYV. This chain links TRBV9 with TRBJ2-7; 8 bases are shared with TRBD1. The CDR3 covers 14 residues. Germline V gives CDR1 SGDLS, CDR2 YYNGEE. Trimming took 3 bases from V and 2 from J; bases not matched to a gene: 4.

The chain joins TRBV25-1 to TRBJ2-1; D is perhaps TRBD1 (6 bases). This CDR3 region has 13 residues. V was trimmed by 9 bases and J by 5 bases, leaving 14 bases between them. CDR1 and CDR2 (germline): MGHDK, SYGVNS. The CDR3 region is CASADRADNEQFF. The CDR3 DNA is TGTGCCAGTGCGGACAGAGCCGACAATGAGCAGTTCTTC. Looking up the rest from reference TRBV25-1 and TRBJ2-1 gives the full variable domain: EADIYQTPRYLVIGTGKKITLECSQTMGHDKMYWYQQDPGMELHLIHYSYGVNSTEKGDLSSESTVSRIRTEHFPLTLESARPSHTSQYLCASADRADNEQFFGPGTRLTVL.

A few counts support this clonotype. V usage is TRBV24-1 and J usage is TRBJ1-5, with 7 nucleotides matching TRBD1. Germline CDR1 is KGHDR and CDR2 is SFDVKD. The CDR3 extends over 16 amino acids. J was trimmed by 3 bases and V by 4 bases; bases with no gene match: 8. Here the CDR3 DNA reads TGTGCCACCAGTGAGACCGGGACAGCGAACAATCAGCCCCAGCATTTT. It specifies CATSETGTANNQPQHF.

This clonotype was seen a few times. This rearrangement joins TRBV7-9 to TRBJ2-2; a possible D gene is TRBD2 (6 bases). Trimming pared 4 bases from V and 3 bases from J, leaving 12 bases between. Per the germline V gene, CDR1 is SEHNR and CDR2 is FQNEAQ (reference sequence). This CDR3 is built from 15 residues. The CDR3 spells CASSSLRGYTGELFF. CDR3 DNA sequence: TGTGCCAGCAGCTCTCTGCGGGGCTACACCGGGGAGCTGTTTTTT.

This clonotype was observed a handful of times. The chain combines TRBV28 with TRBJ2-7, with D possibly called TRBD1 or TRBD2 (5 bases each). V dropped 3 bases and J dropped 1 base, with 13 bases sitting between them. The CDR3 extends over 15 amino acids. Germline V gene sequence: CDR1 MDHEN, CDR2 SYDVKM. In DNA, the CDR3 is TGTGCCAGCAGTTTGGCAGGGAGTGGTTCCTACGAGCAGTACGTC. Translated: CASSLAGSGSYEQYV.

This clonotype was seen more than once but under ten times. The chain uses TRBV5-1 and TRBJ1-2, with D unclear. The CDR3 covers 14 residues. Germline V gives CDR1 SGHRS, CDR2 YFSETQ. V was clipped by 2 bases and J by 8 bases, with 16 bases between them. CDR3 region: CASSLELGAGGYTF. CDR3 in DNA: TGCGCCAGCAGCTTAGAATTGGGCGCGGGGGGCTACACCTTC.

This clonotype was seen at least ten times. An end of the junction does not agree with germline; a read error may underlie this. The rearrangement uses TRBV7-7 and TRBJ2-1; D is ambiguous. Germline V lookup: CDR1 SSHAT, CDR2 FNYEAQ (reference sequence). The CDR3 sequence is 14 residues long. CDR3 in DNA: TGTGCTAGCAGCTTAGCAGCCGGGCTCAATGAGCAGTTCTTC. Protein sequence: CASSLAAGLNEQFF.

The V gene is TRBV6-2 or TRBV6-3, the J gene TRBJ2-7; D call uncertain. Germline-derived CDR1 and CDR2 are MNHEY and SVGEGT. Trimming shortened V by 1 base and J by 4 bases, and 11 bases separated the two germline ends. The CDR3 spans 14 residues. The CDR3 region has the DNA TGTGCCAGCAGTTACTTTTGGGAAGGTTACGAGCAGTACTTC. This encodes CASSYFWEGYEQYF.

This chain joins TRBV5-4 and TRBJ2-2; 8 bases are shared with TRBD1. The ends lost 3 bases at V and 4 bases at J; junction bases unmatched: 8. Germline V lookup: CDR1 SGHNT, CDR2 YYREEE (reference sequence). This CDR3 is 16 amino acids long. The CDR3 sequence: CASSSGQGGFTGELFF. The CDR3 bases are TGTGCCAGCAGCTCCGGACAGGGAGGTTTCACCGGGGAGCTGTTTTTT.

This clonotype has more than one count but fewer than ten. The V gene is TRBV2, the J gene TRBJ2-4; D remains ambiguous. Germline V lookup: CDR1 SNHLY, CDR2 FYNNEI. Trimming took 5 bases from V and 9 from J, leaving 14 bases between them. The CDR3 spans 13 residues. DNA for the CDR3: TGTGCCAGCAGTATTGGAGAGTTGGGCATTCAGTACTTC. It translates to CASSIGELGIQYF. The full variable domain, rest sourced from reference TRBV2 and TRBJ2-4, is EPEVTQTPSHQVTQMGQEVILRCVPISNHLYFYWYRQILGQKVEFLVSFYNNEISEKSEIFDDQFSVERPDGSNFTLKIRSTKLEDSAMYFCASSIGELGIQYFGAGTRLSVL.

This clonotype was seen more than once but under ten times. V and J are TRBV12-3 or TRBV12-4 and TRBJ1-1; no firm D call. V lost 5 bases, J lost 6 bases, and 13 bases lay in between. The CDR3 consists of 13 residues. CDR3 DNA sequence: TGTGCCAGCAGTCTACACGGAATCCCTGAAGCTTTCTTT. The encoded protein is CASSLHGIPEAFF.

This clonotype was counted only a few times. The chain employs TRBV4-2 and TRBJ2-3, with 9 nucleotides matching TRBD2. With V trimmed by 3 bases and J by 0 bases, 10 bases remained unmatched. This CDR3 region has 18 residues. Germline values: CDR1 LGHNA, CDR2 YNFKEQ. This CDR3 reads CASSHTPRLAESTDTQYF. CDR3 nucleotide sequence: TGTGCCAGCAGCCACACGCCCCGACTAGCGGAAAGCACAGATACGCAGTATTTT.

The chain recombines TRBV20-1 with TRBJ2-5; 9 nucleotides align to TRBD1. Germline CDR1 DFQATT, CDR2 SNEGSKA (reference sequence). Trimming cost V 4 bases and J 5 bases; bases outside gene matches: 14. This CDR3 is built from 16 residues. DNA for the CDR3: TGCAGTGCTACCCGGACCGGGACAGGGATTTGGGAGACCCAGTACTTC. It translates to CSATRTGTGIWETQYF.